A single TCR beta chain is shown here with its context. This clonotype was detected only a few times. What antigen it recognizes has not been identified. No per-base quality is available; no much larger clone lies one base away. V is shortened by 3 bases, J by 2 bases, and the region joining them spans 10 bases. Spanning cysteine to phenylalanine, the CDR3 consists of 14 amino acids. Only CDR3 DNA remains: 42 bases, in frame from the first base. CDR1 and CDR2, looked up from the germline V gene (reference sequence), are SEHNR and FQNEAQ. This record comes from a study of T cell repertoires in cytomegalovirus infection (dated by TCRdb to between 2018 and 2020). General notes on the study: Because public TCR beta signatures pointed to carriage of CMV infection together with the matching HLA type, the HLA type of each donor mattered for the analysis.

Instrument used: Illumina HiSeq 1500. Through fastp at Q25 and MiXCR, TCRdb rebuilt clones from the public reads, retaining in-frame beta chains. Here each entry gathers all rows of one CDR3 protein and keeps the most common genes and DNA. For this sample there are just under 300,000 distinct CDR3 sequences; approximately 8.9% appear just once. Together, the top ten hold less than 3% of the sample. The full study reports these points: The ex vivo response was dominated by HLA-C-restricted CMV-specific TCR beta clonotypes, and the single most frequent clonotype in two of eight donors was supplied by these HLA-C-restricted clonotypes. Cumulative frequency of public TCR beta family members discriminated carriers of CMV infection plus the relevant HLA type in this cohort and an independent approximately 370-donor cohort.

The specimen was PBMCs. The chain is assembled from TRBV7-9 and TRBJ2-5; confidence is insufficient to name the D gene. The TCR originated in a human donor in good health (CMV status not recorded). Some clones in this sample may be carry-over from other donors' samples. The CDR3 amino acid sequence is: CASSLQALQETQYF. The nucleotide sequence is given as TGTGCCAGCAGCTTGCAGGCCCTTCAAGAGACCCAGTACTTC.